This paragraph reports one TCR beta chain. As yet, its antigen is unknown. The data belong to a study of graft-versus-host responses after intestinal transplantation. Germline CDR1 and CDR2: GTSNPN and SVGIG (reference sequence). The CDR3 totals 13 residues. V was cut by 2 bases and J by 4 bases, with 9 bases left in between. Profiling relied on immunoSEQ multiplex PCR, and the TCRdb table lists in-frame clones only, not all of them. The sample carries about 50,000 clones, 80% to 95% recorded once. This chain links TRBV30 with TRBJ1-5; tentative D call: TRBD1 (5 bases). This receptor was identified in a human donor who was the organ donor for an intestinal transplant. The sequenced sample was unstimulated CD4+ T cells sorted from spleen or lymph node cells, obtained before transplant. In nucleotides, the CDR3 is TGTGCCTGGAGTAAACAGGTTAATCAGCCCCAGCATTTT. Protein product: CAWSKQVNQPQHF.